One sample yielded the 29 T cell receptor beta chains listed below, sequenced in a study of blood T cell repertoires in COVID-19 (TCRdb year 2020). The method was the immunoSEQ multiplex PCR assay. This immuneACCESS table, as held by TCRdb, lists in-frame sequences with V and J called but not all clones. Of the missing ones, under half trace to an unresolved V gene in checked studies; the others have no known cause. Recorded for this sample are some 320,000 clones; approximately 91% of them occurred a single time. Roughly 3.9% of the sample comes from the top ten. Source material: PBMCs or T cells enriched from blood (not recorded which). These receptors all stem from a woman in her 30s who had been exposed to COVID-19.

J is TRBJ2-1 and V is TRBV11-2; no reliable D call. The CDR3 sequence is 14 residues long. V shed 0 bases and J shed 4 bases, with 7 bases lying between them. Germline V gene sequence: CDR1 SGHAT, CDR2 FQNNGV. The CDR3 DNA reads TGTGCCAGCAGCTTAGAGCCAGATTACAATGAGCAGTTCTTC. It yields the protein CASSLEPDYNEQFF.

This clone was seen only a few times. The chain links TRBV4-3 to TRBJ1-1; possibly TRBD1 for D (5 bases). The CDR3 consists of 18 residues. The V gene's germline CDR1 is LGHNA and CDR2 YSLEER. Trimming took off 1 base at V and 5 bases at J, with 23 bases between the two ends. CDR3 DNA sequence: TGCGCCAGCAGCCAAGGAACAGGCGCTGTATGGGGTAGTACTGAAGCTTTCTTT. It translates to CASSQGTGAVWGSTEAFF.

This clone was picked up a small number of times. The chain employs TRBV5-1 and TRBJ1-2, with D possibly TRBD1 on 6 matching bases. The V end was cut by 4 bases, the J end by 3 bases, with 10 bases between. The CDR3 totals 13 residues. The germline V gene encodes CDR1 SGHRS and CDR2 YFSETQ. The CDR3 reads CASSTAGDYGYTF. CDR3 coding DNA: TGCGCCAGCAGCACCGCAGGGGACTATGGCTACACCTTC.

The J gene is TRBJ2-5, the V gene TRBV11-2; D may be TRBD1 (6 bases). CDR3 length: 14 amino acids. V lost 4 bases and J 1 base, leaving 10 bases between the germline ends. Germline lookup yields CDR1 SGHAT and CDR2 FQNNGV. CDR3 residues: CASSSWGPQETQYF. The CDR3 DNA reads TGTGCCAGCAGCTCTTGGGGGCCCCAAGAGACCCAGTACTTC.

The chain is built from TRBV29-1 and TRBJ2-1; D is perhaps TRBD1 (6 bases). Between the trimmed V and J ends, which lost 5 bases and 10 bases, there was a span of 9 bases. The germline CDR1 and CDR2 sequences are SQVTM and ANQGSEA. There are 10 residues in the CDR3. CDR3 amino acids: CSVQGTEQFF. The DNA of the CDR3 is TGCAGCGTTCAGGGGACGGAGCAGTTCTTC.

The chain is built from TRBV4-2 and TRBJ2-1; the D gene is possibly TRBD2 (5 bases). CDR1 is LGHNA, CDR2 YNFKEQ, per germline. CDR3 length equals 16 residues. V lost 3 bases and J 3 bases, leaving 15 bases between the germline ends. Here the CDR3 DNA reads TGTGCCAGCAGCCAGAGGCTAGCTACGTTCTACAATGAGCAGTTCTTC. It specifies CASSQRLATFYNEQFF.

CDR3 region: CASSLGDSNYQPQHF. DNA for the CDR3: TGTGCCAGCAGCTTAGGGGACAGCAACTATCAGCCCCAGCATTTT. The chain carries TRBV7-9 and TRBJ1-5; 7 bases are shared with TRBD1. V dropped 1 base and J dropped 5; count of bases not matched to a gene: 5. CDR3 length equals 15 residues. Germline V gene lookup returns CDR1 SEHNR and CDR2 FQNEAQ (reference sequence). The whole variable domain, filled in from reference TRBV7-9 and TRBJ1-5, reads DTGVSQNPRHKITKRGQNVTFRCDPISEHNRLYWYRQTLGQGPEFLTYFQNEAQLEKSRLLSDRFSAERPKGSFSTLEIQRTEQGDSAMYLCASSLGDSNYQPQHFGDGTRLSIL.

CDR3 sequence (DNA): TGCAGCGCTGACCGGGAGATGCGGGGCTACACCTTC. It yields the protein CSADREMRGYTF. The chain carries TRBV29-1 and TRBJ1-2; D remains ambiguous. Trimming took off 7 bases at V and 8 bases at J, with 17 bases between the two ends. Germline V lookup: CDR1 SQVTM, CDR2 ANQGSEA. The CDR3 is 12 amino acids.

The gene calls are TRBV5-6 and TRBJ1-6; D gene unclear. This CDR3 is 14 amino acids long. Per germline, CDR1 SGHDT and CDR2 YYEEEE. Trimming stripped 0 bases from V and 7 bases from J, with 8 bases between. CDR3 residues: CASSLVGHNSPLHF. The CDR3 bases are TGTGCCAGCAGCTTGGTGGGCCACAATTCACCCCTCCACTTT. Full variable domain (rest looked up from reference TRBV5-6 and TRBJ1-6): DAGVTQSPTHLIKTRGQQVTLRCSPKSGHDTVSWYQQALGQGPQFIFQYYEEEERQRGNFPDRFSGHQFPNYSSELNVNALLLGDSALYLCASSLVGHNSPLHFGNGTRLTVT.

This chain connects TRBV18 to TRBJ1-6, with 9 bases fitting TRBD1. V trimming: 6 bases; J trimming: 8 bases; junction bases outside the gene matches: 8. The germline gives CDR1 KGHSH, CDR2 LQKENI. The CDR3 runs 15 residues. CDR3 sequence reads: CASSLGQGIDSPLHF. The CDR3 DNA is TGTGCCAGCTCCCTGGGACAGGGTATAGATTCACCCCTCCACTTT.

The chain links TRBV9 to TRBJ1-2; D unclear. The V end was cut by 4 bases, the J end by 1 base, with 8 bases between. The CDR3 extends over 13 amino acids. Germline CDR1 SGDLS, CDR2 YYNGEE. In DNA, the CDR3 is TGTGCCAGCAGCAACCGGGTTAACTATGGCTACACCTTC. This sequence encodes CASSNRVNYGYTF.

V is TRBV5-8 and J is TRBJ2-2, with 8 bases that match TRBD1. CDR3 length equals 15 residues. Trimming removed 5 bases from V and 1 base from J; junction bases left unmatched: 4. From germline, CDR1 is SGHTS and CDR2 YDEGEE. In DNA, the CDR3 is TGTGCCAGCAGTTCCGGGACAGGGAACACCGGGGAGCTGTTTTTT. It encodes CASSSGTGNTGELFF.

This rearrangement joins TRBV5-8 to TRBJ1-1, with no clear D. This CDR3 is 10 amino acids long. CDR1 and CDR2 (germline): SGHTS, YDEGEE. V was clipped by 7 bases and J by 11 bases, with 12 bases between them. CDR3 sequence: CASQRVEAFF. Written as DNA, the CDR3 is TGTGCCAGCCAGCGCGTGGAGGCTTTCTTT. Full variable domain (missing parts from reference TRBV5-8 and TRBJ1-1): EAGVTQSPTHLIKTRGQQATLRCSPISGHTSVYWYQQALGLGLQFLLWYDEGEERNRGNFPPRFSGRQFPNYSSELNVNALELEDSALYLCASQRVEAFFGQGTRLTVV.

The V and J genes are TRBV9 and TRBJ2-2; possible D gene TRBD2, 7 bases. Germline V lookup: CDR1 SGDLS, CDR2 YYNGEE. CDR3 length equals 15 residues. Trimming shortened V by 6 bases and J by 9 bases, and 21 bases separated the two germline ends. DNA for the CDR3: TGTGCCAGCACCCCGGCGGGGGCCCGGCACCGGGAGCTGTTTTTT. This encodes CASTPAGARHRELFF.

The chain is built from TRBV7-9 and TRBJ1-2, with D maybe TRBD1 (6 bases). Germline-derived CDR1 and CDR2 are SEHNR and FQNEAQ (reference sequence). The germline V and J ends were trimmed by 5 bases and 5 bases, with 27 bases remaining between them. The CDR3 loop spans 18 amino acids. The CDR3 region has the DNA TGTGCCAGCAGCCTGAGGGGGACCGACTCTTTTCTCCTGTATGGCTACACCTTC. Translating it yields CASSLRGTDSFLLYGYTF.

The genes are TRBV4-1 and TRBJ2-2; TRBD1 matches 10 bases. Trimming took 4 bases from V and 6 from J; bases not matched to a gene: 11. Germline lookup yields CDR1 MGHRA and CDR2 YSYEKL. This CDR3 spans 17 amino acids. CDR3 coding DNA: TGCGCCAGCAGCCTTTGGTGGGGGACAGGGGAGGCCGGGGAGCTGTTTTTT. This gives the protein CASSLWWGTGEAGELFF.

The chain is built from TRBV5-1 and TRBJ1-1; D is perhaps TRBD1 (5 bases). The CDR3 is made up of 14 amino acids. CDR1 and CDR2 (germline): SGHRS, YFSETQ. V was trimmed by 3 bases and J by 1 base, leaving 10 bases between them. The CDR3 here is CASSSTGPNTEAFF. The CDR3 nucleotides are TGCGCCAGCAGCTCCACAGGACCGAACACTGAAGCTTTCTTT.

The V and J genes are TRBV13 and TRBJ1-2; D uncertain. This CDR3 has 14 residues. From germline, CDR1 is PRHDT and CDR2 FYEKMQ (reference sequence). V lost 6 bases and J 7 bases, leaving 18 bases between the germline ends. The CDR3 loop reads CASRQIGEKLGYTF. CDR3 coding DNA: TGTGCCAGCAGGCAGATCGGGGAGAAGCTTGGCTACACCTTC. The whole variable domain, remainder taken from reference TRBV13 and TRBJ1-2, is AAGVIQSPRHLIKEKRETATLKCYPIPRHDTVYWYQQGPGQDPQFLISFYEKMQSDKGSIPDRFSAQQFSDYHSELNMSSLELGDSALYFCASRQIGEKLGYTFGSGTRLTVV.

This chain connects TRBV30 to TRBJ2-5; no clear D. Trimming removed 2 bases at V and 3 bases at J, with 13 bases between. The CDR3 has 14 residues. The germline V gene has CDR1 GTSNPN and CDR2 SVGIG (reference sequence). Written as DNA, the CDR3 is TGTGCCTGGAGTCGTATACTTCTTAAAGAGACCCAGTACTTC. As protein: CAWSRILLKETQYF.

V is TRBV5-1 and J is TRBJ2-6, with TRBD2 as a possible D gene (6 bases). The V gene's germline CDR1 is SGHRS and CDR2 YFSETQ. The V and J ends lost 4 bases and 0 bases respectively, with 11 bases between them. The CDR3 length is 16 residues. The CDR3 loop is CASSAGLGSGANVLTF. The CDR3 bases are TGCGCCAGCAGCGCGGGGTTAGGCTCTGGGGCCAACGTCCTGACTTTC.

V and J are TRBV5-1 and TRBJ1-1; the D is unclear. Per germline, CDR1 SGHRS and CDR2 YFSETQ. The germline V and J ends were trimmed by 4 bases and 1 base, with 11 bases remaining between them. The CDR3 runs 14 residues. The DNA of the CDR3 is TGCGCCAGCAGCCAACGACCTAGGAACACTGAAGCTTTCTTT. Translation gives CASSQRPRNTEAFF.

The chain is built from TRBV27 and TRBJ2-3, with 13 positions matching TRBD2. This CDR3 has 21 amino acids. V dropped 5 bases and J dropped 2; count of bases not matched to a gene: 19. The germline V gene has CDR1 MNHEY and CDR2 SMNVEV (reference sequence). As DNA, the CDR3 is TGTGCCAGCAGTGGTAACACTCCGGGACTAGCGGGACCGGGGGACACAGATACGCAGTATTTT. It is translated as CASSGNTPGLAGPGDTDTQYF.

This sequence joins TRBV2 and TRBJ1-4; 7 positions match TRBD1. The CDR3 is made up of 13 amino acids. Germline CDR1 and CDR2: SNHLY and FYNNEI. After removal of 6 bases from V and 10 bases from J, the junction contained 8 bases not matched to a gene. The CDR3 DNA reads TGTGCCAGCAGCCCGACAGGGTCTGCAAAACTGTTTTTT. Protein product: CASSPTGSAKLFF. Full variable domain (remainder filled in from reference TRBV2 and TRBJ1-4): EPEVTQTPSHQVTQMGQEVILRCVPISNHLYFYWYRQILGQKVEFLVSFYNNEISEKSEIFDDQFSVERPDGSNFTLKIRSTKLEDSAMYFCASSPTGSAKLFFGSGTQLSVL.

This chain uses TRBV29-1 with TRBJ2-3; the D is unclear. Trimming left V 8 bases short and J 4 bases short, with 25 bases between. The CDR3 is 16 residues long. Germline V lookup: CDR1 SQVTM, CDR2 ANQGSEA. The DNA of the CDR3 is TGCAGCTCGAGTCGAGGCCTCAAAATAGGCTCAGATACGCAGTATTTT. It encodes CSSSRGLKIGSDTQYF.

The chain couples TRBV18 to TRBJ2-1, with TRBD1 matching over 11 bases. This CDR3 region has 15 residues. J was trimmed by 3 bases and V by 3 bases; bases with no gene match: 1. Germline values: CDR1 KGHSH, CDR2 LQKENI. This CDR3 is CASSPGQGVYNEQFF. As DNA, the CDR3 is TGTGCCAGCTCACCGGGACAGGGGGTCTACAATGAGCAGTTCTTC.

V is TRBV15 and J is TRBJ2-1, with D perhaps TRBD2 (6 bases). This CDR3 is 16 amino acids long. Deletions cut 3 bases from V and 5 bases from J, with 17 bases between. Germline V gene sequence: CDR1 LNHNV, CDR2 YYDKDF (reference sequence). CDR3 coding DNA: TGTGCCACCAGCAGGATTACGTTAGCGGCCCACAATGAGCAGTTCTTC. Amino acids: CATSRITLAAHNEQFF. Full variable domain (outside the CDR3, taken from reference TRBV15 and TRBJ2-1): DAMVIQNPRYQVTQFGKPVTLSCSQTLNHNVMYWYQQKSSQAPKLLFHYYDKDFNNEADTPDNFQSRRPNTSFCFLDIRSPGLGDTAMYLCATSRITLAAHNEQFFGPGTRLTVL.

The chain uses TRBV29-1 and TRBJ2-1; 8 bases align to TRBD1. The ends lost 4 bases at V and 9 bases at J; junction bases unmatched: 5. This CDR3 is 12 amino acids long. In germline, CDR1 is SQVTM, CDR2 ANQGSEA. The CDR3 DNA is TGCAGCGTTGGAGGACAGGGCAGTGAGCAGTTCTTC. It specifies CSVGGQGSEQFF.

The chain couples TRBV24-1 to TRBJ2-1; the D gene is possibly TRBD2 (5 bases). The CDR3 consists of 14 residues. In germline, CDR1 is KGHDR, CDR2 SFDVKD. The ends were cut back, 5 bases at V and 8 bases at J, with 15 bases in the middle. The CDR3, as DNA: TGTGCCACCAGTGGGGGTGGAGGAAGGGATGAGCAGTTCTTC. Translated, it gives CATSGGGGRDEQFF.

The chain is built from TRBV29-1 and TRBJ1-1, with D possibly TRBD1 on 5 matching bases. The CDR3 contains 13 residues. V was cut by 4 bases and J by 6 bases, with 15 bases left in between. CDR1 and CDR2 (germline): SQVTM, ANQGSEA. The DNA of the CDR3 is TGCAGCGTTGTAAAAGGCGGGGGGTCTGAAGCTTTCTTT. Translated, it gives CSVVKGGGSEAFF.